This TCR beta chain appears in the sequencing data of a study of cytomegalovirus exposure and HLA in healthy donors. Study context: In a later analysis, it was reported that the approximately 120 validation repertoires had been produced on the same platform as the 600 to 850 repertoires belonging to the first cohort. General study findings and limits: The study recorded about 160 TCR beta chains that were cytomegalovirus-associated. The classifier reportedly diagnosed cytomegalovirus status with high sensitivity and specificity.

Among the 120 subjects of the validation cohort, separate from the roughly 650-subject first cohort, were the donors. CDR1 and CDR2 from the germline V gene are MDHEN and SYDVKM. The J segment lost 6 bases and the V segment lost 2 bases, leaving 2 bases of the junction unmatched. This CDR3 spans 14 amino acids. Here immunoSEQ multiplex PCR was the method, and the copy in TCRdb shows in-frame clones only, minus some. Altogether approximately 300,000 clones are present, more than 80% being singletons, with the ten largest covering 0.84%. With regard to this clone: Its specificity is unknown.

The receptor was isolated from a woman younger than 30 in good health and CMV-seronegative. Sequences were obtained from PBMCs. The V and J genes are TRBV28 and TRBJ2-3; TRBD1 matches 10 bases. CDR3 bases: TGTGCCAGCAGTTTAGGGGACAGGGGTGATACGCAGTATTTT. Amino acids: CASSLGDRGDTQYF.